The T cell receptor (beta chain) under discussion was sequenced for a study of blood T cell repertoires in COVID-19. In germline, CDR1 is LGHNA, CDR2 YNFKEQ. This CDR3 is built from 15 residues. The ends lost 9 bases at V and 3 bases at J; junction bases unmatched: 10. TCRdb's copy holds only in-frame clones and misses some; the assay was immunoSEQ multiplex PCR. Among about 78,000 clones listed, more than 75% were seen once. The sample comprised peripheral blood. This clonotype was sampled from a woman aged 55 to 70 with acute or convalescent COVID-19. The genes are TRBV4-2 and TRBJ2-1; 8 positions match TRBD2. CDR3 DNA sequence: TGTGCCAGTTCACTAGCGGCAGCAAACTACAATGAGCAGTTCTTC. Its translation: CASSLAAANYNEQFF.